This T cell receptor (beta chain) is from a study of T cells in Graves' hyperthyroidism and ophthalmopathy. General study findings and limits: In the blood, most expanded thyroid clonotypes above 0.001 appeared as well.

There were TCR beta CDR3 regions amplified from RNA transcripts. HTBI primers were used for first-round RT-PCR of the TCR CDR3. TCRdb ran MiXCR on the multiplex PCR reads and lists one entry per CDR3 protein. The sample contains around 520,000 distinct CDR3 sequences, about an eighth of which appear only once. This clonotype appeared a few times. Its antigen is not known. Germline-derived CDR1 and CDR2 are MNHEY and SMNVEV (reference sequence). This CDR3 comprises 13 residues. V dropped 5 bases and J dropped 9 bases, with 14 bases sitting between them. If no ophthalmopathy progression occurred within 18 months, Graves' hyperthyroidism was stable. Together with thyroid ultrasound, orbital computed tomography, serum thyroxine and TRAb, clinical symptoms were used for diagnoses.

Sequencing was carried out using blood. This receptor was identified in a young woman with Graves' hyperthyroidism. This chain links TRBV27 with TRBJ2-1, with a tentative D call TRBD2 (5 bases). CDR3 DNA sequence: TGTGCCAGCAGTCTCAACCCGGAGGTTGAGCAGTTCTTC. Protein product: CASSLNPEVEQFF.